This TCR beta chain was found in a study of regulatory T cells in long-lasting Graves disease. There are a few counts of this clonotype. Arm-PCR with iRepertoire HTBI primers amplified the CDR3 regions for these TCR beta libraries. TCRdb used MiXCR to reprocess the multiplex PCR reads, holding one entry per CDR3 protein. Among about 210,000 distinct CDR3 sequences, roughly 19% were seen once, and the ten largest hold roughly 12%. Trimming shortened V by 1 base and J by 6 bases, and 10 bases separated the two germline ends. This CDR3 comprises 14 residues. Germline CDR1 MGHRA, CDR2 YSYEKL. Time point: newly diagnosed GD, antithyroid drugs for less than 3 months. RNA isolated from PBMCs was used to make the TCR library. The sample also formed part of further work on T cells in Graves' hyperthyroidism and ophthalmopathy.

The TCR sequence derives from a woman aged 25 to 45 with Graves disease. The chain carries TRBV4-1 and TRBJ1-5; no definite D call. Sample: peripheral blood mononuclear cells (PBMCs), taken at new diagnosis, from a patient treated with antithyroid drugs. CDR3 loop: CASSQVGLGQPQHF. DNA of the CDR3: TGCGCCAGCAGCCAAGTAGGCTTGGGTCAGCCCCAGCATTTT.